The subject of this entry is one T cell receptor (beta chain). Its antigen is undetermined. The record originates from a study of identical twins. TCRdb re-analysed the 5' RACE reads in MiXCR, keeping a single row per CDR3 protein. The sample lists around 960,000 distinct CDR3 sequences, roughly 12% occurring once. With 4 bases clipped from V and 0 bases from J, the junction kept 9 bases outside the gene matches. The germline V gene has CDR1 SQVTM and CDR2 ANQGSEA. The CDR3 covers 16 residues. Overall study results and limits: The more abundant beta clonotypes in cord blood had fewer insertions, and memory repertoires did not show this. Model-predicted out-of-frame TCR alpha sharing fell below observed values in monozygotic twins. Less excess twin sharing appeared in beta out-of-frame sequences.

Another study also made use of these data, one on yellow fever vaccine responses in identical twins.

The chain carries TRBV29-1 and TRBJ1-3; TRBD1 matches at 7 bases. The source of this sequence is a woman younger than 35 in good health. Sequencing was done on a sample of PBMCs. In DNA, the CDR3 is TGCAGCGTTGCGCGACAGGGTTCCCTCTCTGGAAACACCATATATTTT. Amino acid sequence: CSVARQGSLSGNTIYF.